This passage covers 27 T cell receptor beta chains from one sample sequenced in a study of cytomegalovirus exposure and HLA in healthy donors. The study ran its PCR with 60 Vbeta and 13 Jbeta primers. The data were produced by immunoSEQ multiplex PCR, yet TCRdb's version contains in-frame clones alone and is incomplete. The profile shows 90,000 to 150,000 clones, around 60% of them singletons. The source material was PBMCs. Source of these receptors: a man in his forties in good health and CMV-seropositive.

V and J are TRBV2 and TRBJ2-1, with 7 bases lining up with TRBD2. Germline V gene data show CDR1 as SNHLY and CDR2 as FYNNEI. Trimming took 6 bases from V and 3 from J; bases not matched to a gene: 2. CDR3 length: 13 residues. CDR3 protein: CASSGTNYNEQFF. The CDR3 bases are TGTGCCAGCAGCGGGACTAACTACAATGAGCAGTTCTTC. Full variable domain (missing parts from reference TRBV2 and TRBJ2-1): EPEVTQTPSHQVTQMGQEVILRCVPISNHLYFYWYRQILGQKVEFLVSFYNNEISEKSEIFDDQFSVERPDGSNFTLKIRSTKLEDSAMYFCASSGTNYNEQFFGPGTRLTVL.

This clone appeared a few times. The V call is TRBV15, the J call TRBJ2-6, with 11 bases fitting TRBD1. With V trimmed by 5 bases and J by 0 bases, 0 bases remained unmatched. Germline V CDR1 and CDR2: LNHNV, YYDKDF (reference sequence). The CDR3 spans 16 residues. CDR3 in DNA: TGTGCCACCAGCGGGACAGGGGGCTCTGGGGCCAACGTCCTGACTTTC. Translated: CATSGTGGSGANVLTF. Drawing the rest from reference TRBV15 and TRBJ2-6, the complete variable domain is DAMVIQNPRYQVTQFGKPVTLSCSQTLNHNVMYWYQQKSSQAPKLLFHYYDKDFNNEADTPDNFQSRRPNTSFCFLDIRSPGLGDTAMYLCATSGTGGSGANVLTFGAGSRLTVL.

V and J are TRBV27 and TRBJ2-1, with 8 bases fitting TRBD1. CDR1 and CDR2 from the germline V gene are MNHEY and SMNVEV (reference sequence). The CDR3 contains 15 residues. With 5 bases clipped from V and 8 bases from J, the junction kept 11 bases outside the gene matches. CDR3 coding DNA: TGTGCCAGCAGTCGAGACCGGGACAGGATTCATGAGCAGTTCTTC. Its translation is CASSRDRDRIHEQFF.

The chain employs TRBV7-3 and TRBJ2-1; 9 nucleotides agree with TRBD1. Trimming at V came to 6 bases and at J to 8 bases, leaving 11 bases not matched to a gene. Per the germline V gene, CDR1 is SGHTA and CDR2 is FQGTGA. The CDR3 runs to 15 residues. CDR3 protein: CASSLEGGQGYEQFF. The CDR3, as DNA: TGTGCCAGCAGTCTCGAGGGGGGACAGGGCTATGAGCAGTTCTTC.

The J gene is TRBJ1-1, the V gene TRBV30; the match to TRBD1 covers 7 bases. The CDR3 sequence is 15 residues long. The V gene end was trimmed by 3 bases and the J gene end by 0 bases; junction bases not matched to a gene: 7. Germline assignment: CDR1 GTSNPN and CDR2 SVGIG (reference sequence). CDR3: CAWREGAGMNTEAFF. The CDR3 bases are TGTGCCTGGAGAGAGGGGGCCGGCATGAACACTGAAGCTTTCTTT.

This clone was found once. The germline gene is not matched at one end of the junction; a read error may be the cause. This chain uses TRBV7-7 with TRBJ2-2, with 11 bases that match TRBD2. Germline-derived CDR1 and CDR2 are SSHAT and FNYEAQ (reference sequence). The CDR3 length is 17 residues. CDR3 sequence (DNA): TGTGCTAGCAGCTTCGGGACTAGCGGAGAAAACACCGGGGAGCTGTTTTTT. It translates to CASSFGTSGENTGELFF.

The genes are TRBV7-2 and TRBJ2-3, with D tentatively TRBD2 (6 bases). V was trimmed by 4 bases and J by 6 bases, leaving 17 bases between them. In germline, CDR1 is SGHTA, CDR2 FQGNSA. The CDR3 runs to 15 residues. The CDR3: CASSSKLARADTQYF. In DNA form, the CDR3 reads TGTGCCAGCAGCTCAAAACTAGCCCGGGCCGATACGCAGTATTTT.

The chain joins TRBV28 to TRBJ2-7; 7 bases agree with TRBD1. The germline V gene encodes CDR1 MDHEN and CDR2 SYDVKM. The J segment lost 0 bases and the V segment lost 2 bases, leaving 1 base of the junction unmatched. CDR3 length equals 14 residues. Here the CDR3 DNA reads TGTGCCAGCAGTTTAGGGACAGTCTCCTACGAGCAGTACTTC. It codes for CASSLGTVSYEQYF.

This clone has a handful of counts. The V gene is TRBV7-9, the J gene TRBJ2-7; 7 positions agree with TRBD1. In germline, CDR1 is SEHNR, CDR2 FQNEAQ (reference sequence). This CDR3 is built from 13 residues. The V gene end was trimmed by 3 bases and the J gene end by 3 bases; junction bases not matched to a gene: 2. The CDR3 bases are TGTGCCAGCAGCTTTGGGGACAGCTACGAGCAGTACTTC. Translated, it gives CASSFGDSYEQYF.

The chain links TRBV18 to TRBJ1-5; a possible D gene is TRBD1 (5 bases). CDR3 length equals 16 residues. The V gene's germline CDR1 is KGHSH and CDR2 LQKENI. The V end was cut by 4 bases, the J end by 0 bases, with 13 bases between. The CDR3 reads CASSRNQGHSNQPQHF. The CDR3 nucleotides read TGTGCCAGCTCACGAAATCAGGGTCATAGCAATCAGCCCCAGCATTTT. The whole variable domain, remainder taken from reference TRBV18 and TRBJ1-5, is NAGVMQNPRHLVRRRGQEARLRCSPMKGHSHVYWYRQLPEEGLKFMVYLQKENIIDESGMPKERFSAEFPKEGPSILRIQQVVRGDSAAYFCASSRNQGHSNQPQHFGDGTRLSIL.

The V gene is TRBV29-1, the J gene TRBJ1-5; D is possibly TRBD1 (6 bases). V was pared by 4 bases and J by 3 bases, with 13 bases between. Germline CDR1 and CDR2: SQVTM and ANQGSEA. The CDR3 covers 14 residues. In nucleotides, the CDR3 is TGCAGCGTTGCCCCTCAGGGGCACAATCAGCCCCAGCATTTT. It specifies CSVAPQGHNQPQHF.

The table lists this clone with a few counts. V usage is TRBV7-3 and J usage is TRBJ1-1, with TRBD1 matching over 8 bases. There are 15 residues in the CDR3. Losses at the gene ends were 5 bases for V and 6 bases for J; bases not matched to a gene: 11. The germline V gene has CDR1 SGHTA and CDR2 FQGTGA. CDR3 residues: CASSASGRGLSEAFF. The DNA of the CDR3 is TGTGCCAGCAGCGCCAGCGGCAGGGGGCTGTCTGAAGCTTTCTTT.

The chain couples TRBV10-1 to TRBJ2-3; D is ambiguous. The CDR3 totals 14 residues. CDR1 is WNHNN, CDR2 SYGVQD, per germline (reference sequence). The V end lost 6 bases, the J end lost 4 bases, and 14 bases lay between the germline ends. CDR3 in amino acids: CASSPGLPPDTQYF. The CDR3 nucleotides are TGCGCCAGCAGCCCGGGTTTGCCTCCAGATACGCAGTATTTT.

The chain combines TRBV7-9 with TRBJ2-5; a weak D match, TRBD1 (5 bases). CDR1 and CDR2 (germline): SEHNR, FQNEAQ (reference sequence). CDR3 length: 14 amino acids. Trimming took off 2 bases at V and 0 bases at J, with 7 bases between the two ends. CDR3 nucleotide sequence: TGTGCCAGCAGCTTAAGGGGTAACCAAGAGACCCAGTACTTC. As protein: CASSLRGNQETQYF. The variable domain in full, with the rest retrieved from reference TRBV7-9 and TRBJ2-5, is DTGVSQNPRHKITKRGQNVTFRCDPISEHNRLYWYRQTLGQGPEFLTYFQNEAQLEKSRLLSDRFSAERPKGSFSTLEIQRTEQGDSAMYLCASSLRGNQETQYFGPGTRLLVL.

This clone was detected a few times. The genes are TRBV16 and TRBJ2-7; 7 nucleotides match TRBD2. Germline values: CDR1 KGHSY, CDR2 FQNENV. The CDR3 consists of 14 residues. The V and J ends lost 2 bases and 5 bases, in that order; junction bases with no gene match: 6. The CDR3 DNA reads as TGTGCCAGCAGCCAAACCTCGGGAGGACACGAGCAGTACTTC. Translated: CASSQTSGGHEQYF.

This clone occurred once. Here the CDR3 reads CASSVGGTQYF. Here the CDR3 DNA reads TGTGCCAGCAGCGTCGGGGGTACGCAGTATTTT. The V gene is TRBV9, the J gene TRBJ2-3; TRBD2 is a possible D gene (6 bases). With 2 bases removed from V and 8 bases from J, the gap between germline ends came to 6 bases. The germline V gene has CDR1 SGDLS and CDR2 YYNGEE. CDR3 size: 11 residues.

There are a few counts of this clone. The genes are TRBV6-1 and TRBJ1-5, with D possibly TRBD1 on 5 matching bases. Germline assignment: CDR1 MNHNS and CDR2 SASEGT. The CDR3 has 15 residues. Between the trimmed V and J ends, which lost 3 bases and 0 bases, there was a span of 9 bases. The CDR3 is CASSDHRYSNQPQHF. For the CDR3, the DNA is TGTGCCAGCAGTGACCACAGGTATAGCAATCAGCCCCAGCATTTT.

This chain joins TRBV28 and TRBJ1-1; D unclear. This CDR3 contains 12 residues. The V end was cut by 4 bases, the J end by 10 bases, with 13 bases between. CDR1 is MDHEN, CDR2 SYDVKM, per germline. The CDR3: CASSSPLHGAFF. DNA of the CDR3: TGTGCCAGCAGTTCCCCTCTTCACGGAGCTTTCTTT.

J is TRBJ2-1 and V is TRBV11-2, with 12 bases fitting TRBD2. From germline, CDR1 is SGHAT and CDR2 FQNNGV. This CDR3 has 16 amino acids. V lost 5 bases, J lost 6 bases, and 8 bases stayed unmatched. CDR3 nucleotide sequence: TGTGCCAGCAGCCAGGCACTACTAGCGGGGGGCAATGAGCAGTTCTTC. Its protein is CASSQALLAGGNEQFF.

V gene TRBV4-3 combines with J gene TRBJ2-5; perhaps TRBD2 as D (6 bases). The CDR3 runs to 14 residues. V shed 5 bases and J shed 1 base, with 11 bases lying between them. Germline V gene lookup returns CDR1 LGHNA and CDR2 YSLEER. The CDR3 reads CASSSRDSQETQYF. The DNA for the CDR3 is TGCGCCAGCAGCTCCCGGGACTCCCAAGAGACCCAGTACTTC.

This chain connects TRBV11-1 to TRBJ1-5, with 10 bases fitting TRBD1. The CDR3 is 13 amino acids. Per the germline V gene, CDR1 is SGHAT and CDR2 is FQDESV (reference sequence). V shed 8 bases, J shed 6 bases, and the junction held 4 bases outside the gene matches. The CDR3 DNA follows: TGTGCCAGCGGGACAGGGGTGGGTCAGCCCCAGCATTTT. Amino acids: CASGTGVGQPQHF.

The rearrangement uses TRBV5-4 and TRBJ2-1; D gene unclear. CDR3 length: 16 residues. Trimming stripped 0 bases from V and 4 bases from J, with 14 bases between. CDR1 and CDR2 (germline): SGHNT, YYREEE (reference sequence). CDR3 region: CASSLVLRSDYNEQFF. The CDR3 DNA follows: TGTGCCAGCAGCTTGGTTTTACGGTCTGATTACAATGAGCAGTTCTTC.

This chain uses TRBV5-1 with TRBJ1-1; D not resolved. The germline V gene encodes CDR1 SGHRS and CDR2 YFSETQ. The V gene lost 2 bases and the J gene lost 3 bases, with 14 bases spanning the gap. The CDR3 covers 15 residues. The CDR3 sequence is CASSFSLLPDTEAFF. The DNA for the CDR3 is TGCGCCAGCAGCTTCTCCCTACTGCCGGACACTGAAGCTTTCTTT.

This clone appeared a few times. The chain combines TRBV10-3 with TRBJ2-2; D call uncertain. Germline assignment: CDR1 ENHRY and CDR2 SYGVKD. V was pared by 5 bases and J by 6 bases, with 16 bases between. This CDR3 region has 15 residues. The DNA for the CDR3 is TGTGCCATCAGTCAAATATCAGGTTCCGCCGGGGAGCTGTTTTTT. It specifies CAISQISGSAGELFF.

The V gene is TRBV7-6, the J gene TRBJ2-5, with D hard to call. With 2 bases removed from V and 4 bases from J, the gap between germline ends came to 2 bases. This CDR3 is built from 11 residues. Germline loops: CDR1 SGHVS, CDR2 FNYEAQ. As DNA, the CDR3 is TGTGCCAGCAGCTTACTAGAGACCCAGTACTTC. It yields the protein CASSLLETQYF.

This clone came up once. This chain connects TRBV7-8 to TRBJ1-1; 9 bases are a match to TRBD1. Germline CDR1 and CDR2: SGHVS and FQNEAQ. The CDR3 has 18 amino acids. V trimming: 2 bases; J trimming: 1 base; junction bases outside the gene matches: 11. The CDR3 coding sequence is TGTGCCAGCAGCTTAACCATACAGGGGACAGGGCCGAACACTGAAGCTTTCTTT. This gives the protein CASSLTIQGTGPNTEAFF.

Only one count was recorded for this clone. The genes are TRBV6-5 and TRBJ2-3; 12 nucleotides match TRBD2. With V trimmed by 9 bases and J by 0 bases, 1 base remained unmatched. Looked up from germline, CDR1 is MNHEY and CDR2 is SVGAGI. The CDR3 totals 14 residues. The CDR3 nucleotides read TGTGCCAGTACTAGCGGGGGGAGCACAGATACGCAGTATTTT. Amino acid sequence: CASTSGGSTDTQYF.